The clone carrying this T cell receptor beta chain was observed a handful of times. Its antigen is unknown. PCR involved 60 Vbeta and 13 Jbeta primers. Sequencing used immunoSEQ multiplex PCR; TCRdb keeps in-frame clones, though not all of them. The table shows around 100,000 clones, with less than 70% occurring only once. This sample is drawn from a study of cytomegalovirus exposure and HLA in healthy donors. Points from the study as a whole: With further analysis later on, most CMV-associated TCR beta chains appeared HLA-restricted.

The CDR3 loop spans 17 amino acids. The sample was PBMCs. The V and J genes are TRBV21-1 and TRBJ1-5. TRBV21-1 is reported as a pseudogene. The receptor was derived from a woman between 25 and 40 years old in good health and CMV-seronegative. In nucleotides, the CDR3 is TGTGCCAGCAGCGCCGGGAGAGACAGTAATAGCAATCAGCCCCAGCATTTT. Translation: CASSAGRDSNSNQPQHF.